The sample holds one count of the clone carrying this T cell receptor (beta chain). Its antigen is unidentified. An end of the junction differs from the germline gene, which may be a read error. The assay that was used to sequence DNA from cultured CD4+ T cells was the Oncomine TCR Beta short-read assay. TCRdb ran MiXCR on the PCR reads and lists one entry per CDR3 protein. The top ten hold roughly an eighth of the sample, which has approximately 7,700 distinct CDR3 sequences, roughly 59% seen once. The data were taken from a study of vaccination and CD4 T cells after COVID-19. Background on the study: Post-COVID draws came a median approximately 100 days after diagnosis (range 35 to 161). Overall study results and limits: SARS-CoV-2-reactive clonotype medians increased from about 20 to 38, not significantly. Data came from relatively few convalescent patients and lacked early post-infection timepoints.

CDR3 length: 14 amino acids. CDR1 and CDR2 (germline): SNHLY, FYNNEI. Treatment noted: approximately 10-day PBMC culture with coronavirus spike peptide pools or control peptides (ViraFEST assay). Prior to the COVID-19 pandemic (2011-2018), the unexposed donor's CD4+ T cells were collected. These CD4+ T cells came from approximately 10-day cultures by negative selection. The gene calls are TRBV2 and TRBJ2-5; 7 bases align to TRBD1. This clonotype was obtained from a human donor in good health. What was sequenced was CD4+ T cells from blood, cultured in vitro. CDR3 sequence reads: CASSEGTGQGTQYF. The CDR3 DNA reads as TGTGCCAGCAGTGAAGGGACAGGTCAAGGGACCCAGTACTTC.